This TCR beta chain was obtained from a study of blood T cell repertoires in COVID-19. The overall study: The study drew acute and convalescent COVID-19 samples from the United States, Italy and Spain. PBMCs, B-cell-depleted T cells, or T cells were the source of the cDNA or gDNA that made up the material.

As processed by the authors: Reference gene primer amplification gave estimated nucleated cell counts. Measured with immunoSEQ multiplex PCR; TCRdb has only the in-frame clones, and not every one. V and J calls and clone size are as listed in that table; D and trimming were resolved from the DNA. This repertoire shows around 190,000 clones, more than 75% found once; its top ten account for 4.4%. V shed 3 bases and J 4 bases; nucleotides not matched to a gene: 2. The germline V gene has CDR1 LNHNV and CDR2 YYDKDF (reference sequence). The CDR3 loop spans 14 amino acids. There are many counts of this clone.

The origin of this receptor is a human donor in a cohort sampled during active COVID-19. Sequenced input: peripheral blood. This chain connects TRBV15 to TRBJ1-4, with 7 bases aligning to TRBD1. CDR3 nucleotides: TGTGCCACCAGCAGCGGGACAGTTAATGAAAAACTGTTTTTT. It encodes CATSSGTVNEKLFF.